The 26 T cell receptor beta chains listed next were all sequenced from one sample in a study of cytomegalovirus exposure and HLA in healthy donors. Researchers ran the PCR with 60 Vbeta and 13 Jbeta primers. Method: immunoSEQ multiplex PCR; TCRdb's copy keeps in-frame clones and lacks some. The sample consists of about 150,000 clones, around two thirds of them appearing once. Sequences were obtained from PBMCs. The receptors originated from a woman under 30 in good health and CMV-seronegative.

The CDR3 nucleotides are TGTGCCAGCAGTTTTACAGGGAACACTGAAGCTTTCTTT. Translating gives CASSFTGNTEAFF. The chain combines TRBV6-5 with TRBJ1-1; TRBD1 might be the D (5 bases). Germline V gives CDR1 MNHEY, CDR2 SVGAGI. The CDR3 sequence is 13 residues long. V was clipped by 4 bases and J by 1 base, with 7 bases between them.

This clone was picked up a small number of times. The CDR3 spells CASSPRPGGAYNEQFF. Written as DNA, the CDR3 is TGTGCCAGCAGCCCGCGGCCAGGGGGCGCCTACAATGAGCAGTTCTTC. V gene TRBV11-3 combines with J gene TRBJ2-1, with 8 bases identical to TRBD1. The V gene's germline CDR1 is SGHNT and CDR2 YENEEA. The CDR3 covers 16 residues. J gave up 2 bases and V 5 bases, and 8 bases lay outside the gene matches. Variable domain in full (rest from reference TRBV11-3 and TRBJ2-1): EAGVVQSPRYKIIEKKQPVAFWCNPISGHNTLYWYLQNLGQGPELLIRYENEEAVDDSQLPKDRFSAERLKGVDSTLKIQPAELGDSAVYLCASSPRPGGAYNEQFFGPGTRLTVL.

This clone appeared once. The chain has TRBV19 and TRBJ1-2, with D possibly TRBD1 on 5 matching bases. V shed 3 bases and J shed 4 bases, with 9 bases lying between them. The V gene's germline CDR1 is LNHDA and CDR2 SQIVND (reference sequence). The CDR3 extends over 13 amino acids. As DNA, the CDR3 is TGTGCCAGTAGTATGGGGGGATCCTATGGCTACACCTTC. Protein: CASSMGGSYGYTF.

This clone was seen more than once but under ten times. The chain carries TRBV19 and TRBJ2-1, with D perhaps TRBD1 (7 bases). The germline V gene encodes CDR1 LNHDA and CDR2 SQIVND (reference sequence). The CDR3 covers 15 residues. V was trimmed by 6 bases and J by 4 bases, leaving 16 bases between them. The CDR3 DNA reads TGTGCCAGTAGCGTAGGGGGGACAGCGTACAATGAGCAGTTCTTC. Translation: CASSVGGTAYNEQFF.

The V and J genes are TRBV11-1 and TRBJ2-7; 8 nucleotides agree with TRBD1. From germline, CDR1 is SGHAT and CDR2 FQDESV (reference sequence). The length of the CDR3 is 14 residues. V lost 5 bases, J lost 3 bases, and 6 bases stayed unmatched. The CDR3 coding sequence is TGTGCCAGCAGCAGGAGGACAGGGCTCTACGAGCAGTACTTC. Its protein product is CASSRRTGLYEQYF.

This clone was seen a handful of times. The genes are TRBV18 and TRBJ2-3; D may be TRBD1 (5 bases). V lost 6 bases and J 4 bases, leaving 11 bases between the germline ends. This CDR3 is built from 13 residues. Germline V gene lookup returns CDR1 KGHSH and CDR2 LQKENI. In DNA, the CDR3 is TGTGCCAGCTCTGACCAGGGCGCAGATACGCAGTATTTT. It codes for CASSDQGADTQYF.

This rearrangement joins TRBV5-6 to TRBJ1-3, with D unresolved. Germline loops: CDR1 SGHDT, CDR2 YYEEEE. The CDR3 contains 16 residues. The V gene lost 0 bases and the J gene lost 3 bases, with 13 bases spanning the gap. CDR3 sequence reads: CASSLGGPGIGNTIYF. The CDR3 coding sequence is TGTGCCAGCAGCTTGGGGGGTCCGGGGATTGGAAACACCATATATTTT.

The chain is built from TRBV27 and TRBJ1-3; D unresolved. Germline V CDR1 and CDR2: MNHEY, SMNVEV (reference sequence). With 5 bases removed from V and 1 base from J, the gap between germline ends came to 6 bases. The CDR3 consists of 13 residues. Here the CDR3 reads CASSPHSGNTIYF. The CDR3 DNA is TGTGCCAGCAGTCCCCATTCTGGAAACACCATATATTTT.

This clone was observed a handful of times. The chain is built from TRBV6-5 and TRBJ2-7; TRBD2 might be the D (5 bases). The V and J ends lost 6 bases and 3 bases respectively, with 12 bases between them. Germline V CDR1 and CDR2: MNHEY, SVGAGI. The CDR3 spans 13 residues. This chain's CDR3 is CASSPGGYYEQYV. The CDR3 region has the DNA TGTGCCAGCAGCCCTGGCGGGTACTACGAGCAGTACGTC.

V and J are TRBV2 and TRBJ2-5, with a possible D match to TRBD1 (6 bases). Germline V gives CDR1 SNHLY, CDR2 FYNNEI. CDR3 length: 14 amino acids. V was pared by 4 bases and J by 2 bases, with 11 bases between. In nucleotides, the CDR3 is TGTGCCAGCAGTGCCGGACAGTTTCAAGAGACCCAGTACTTC. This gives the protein CASSAGQFQETQYF.

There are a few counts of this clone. Written as DNA, the CDR3 is TGTGCCAGCAGCTTTGGGACTAGCAATGAGCAGTTCTTC. Protein: CASSFGTSNEQFF. This chain connects TRBV11-2 to TRBJ2-1; 8 nucleotides agree with TRBD2. This CDR3 region has 13 residues. J was trimmed by 6 bases and V by 3 bases; bases with no gene match: 1. The germline CDR1 and CDR2 sequences are SGHAT and FQNNGV.

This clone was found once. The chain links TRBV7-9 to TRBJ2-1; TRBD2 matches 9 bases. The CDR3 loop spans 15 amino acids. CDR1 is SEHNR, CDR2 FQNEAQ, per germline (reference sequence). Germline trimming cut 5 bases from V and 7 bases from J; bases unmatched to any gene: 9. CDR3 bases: TGTGCCAGCAGCCCTTACCCGCGGGAGGGAAATGAGCAGTTCTTC. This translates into CASSPYPREGNEQFF.

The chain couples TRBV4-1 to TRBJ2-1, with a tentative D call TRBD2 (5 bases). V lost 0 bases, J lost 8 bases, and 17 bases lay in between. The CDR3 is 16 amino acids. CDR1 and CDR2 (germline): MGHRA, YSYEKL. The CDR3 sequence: CASSQEGLRAGHEQFF. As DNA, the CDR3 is TGCGCCAGCAGCCAAGAAGGACTGCGGGCTGGACATGAGCAGTTCTTC.

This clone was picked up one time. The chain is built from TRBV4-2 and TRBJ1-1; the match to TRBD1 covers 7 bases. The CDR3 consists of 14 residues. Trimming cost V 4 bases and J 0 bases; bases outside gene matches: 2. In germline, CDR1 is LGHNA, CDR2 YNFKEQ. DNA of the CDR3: TGTGCCAGCAGCCCAGGGGGTATGAACACTGAAGCTTTCTTT. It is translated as CASSPGGMNTEAFF.

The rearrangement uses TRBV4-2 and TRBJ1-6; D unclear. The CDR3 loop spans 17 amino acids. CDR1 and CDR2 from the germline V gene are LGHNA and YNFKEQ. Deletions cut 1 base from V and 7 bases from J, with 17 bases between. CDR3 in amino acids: CASSQGPGLGLNSPLHF. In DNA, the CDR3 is TGTGCCAGCAGCCAAGGGCCGGGTCTTGGTCTGAATTCACCCCTCCACTTT.

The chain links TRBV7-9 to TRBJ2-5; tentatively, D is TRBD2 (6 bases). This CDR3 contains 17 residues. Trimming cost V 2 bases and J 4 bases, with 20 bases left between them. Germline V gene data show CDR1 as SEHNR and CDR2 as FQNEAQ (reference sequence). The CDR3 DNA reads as TGTGCCAGCAGCTTACAGGGTAGCATTGGAGGGATAGAGACCCAGTACTTC. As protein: CASSLQGSIGGIETQYF.

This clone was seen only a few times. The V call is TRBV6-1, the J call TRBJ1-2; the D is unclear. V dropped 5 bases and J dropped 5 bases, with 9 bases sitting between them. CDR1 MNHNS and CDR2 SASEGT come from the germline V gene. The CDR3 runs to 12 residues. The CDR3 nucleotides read TGTGCCAGCAGTTCTGGAGGGTATGGCTACACCTTC. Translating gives CASSSGGYGYTF.

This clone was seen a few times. DNA of the CDR3: TGTGCCAGCAGTTCCCGGACAGGGGGCAGCACCGGGGAGCTGTTTTTT. This sequence encodes CASSSRTGGSTGELFF. This rearrangement joins TRBV28 to TRBJ2-2; 11 nucleotides agree with TRBD1. CDR1 and CDR2 from the germline V gene are MDHEN and SYDVKM. The CDR3 runs 16 residues. Losses at the gene ends were 4 bases for V and 4 bases for J; bases not matched to a gene: 5.

In DNA, the CDR3 is TGTGCCAGCAGCTTAGCCGGGGACAGGCCTTCAGCTAACTATGGCTACACCTTC. Its translation: CASSLAGDRPSANYGYTF. The chain uses TRBV7-9 and TRBJ1-2; 8 bases map to TRBD1. V gave up 0 bases and J gave up 0 bases; unmatched junction bases: 9. The CDR3 consists of 18 residues. Germline CDR1 SEHNR, CDR2 FQNEAQ (reference sequence).

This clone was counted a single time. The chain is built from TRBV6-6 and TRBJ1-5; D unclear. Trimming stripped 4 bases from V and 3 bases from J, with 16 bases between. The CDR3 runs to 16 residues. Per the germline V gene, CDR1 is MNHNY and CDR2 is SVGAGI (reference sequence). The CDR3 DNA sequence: TGTGCCAGCAGTTTAAGGACTACAGACTCCAATCAGCCCCAGCATTTT. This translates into CASSLRTTDSNQPQHF.

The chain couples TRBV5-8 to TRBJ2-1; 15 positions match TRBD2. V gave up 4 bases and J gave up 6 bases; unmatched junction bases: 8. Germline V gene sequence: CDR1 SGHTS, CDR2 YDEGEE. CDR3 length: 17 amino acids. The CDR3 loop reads CASSGGLAGGPGNEQFF. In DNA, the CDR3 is TGTGCCAGCAGCGGCGGACTAGCGGGGGGGCCGGGCAATGAGCAGTTCTTC. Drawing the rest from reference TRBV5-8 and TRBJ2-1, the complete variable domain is EAGVTQSPTHLIKTRGQQATLRCSPISGHTSVYWYQQALGLGLQFLLWYDEGEERNRGNFPPRFSGRQFPNYSSELNVNALELEDSALYLCASSGGLAGGPGNEQFFGPGTRLTVL.

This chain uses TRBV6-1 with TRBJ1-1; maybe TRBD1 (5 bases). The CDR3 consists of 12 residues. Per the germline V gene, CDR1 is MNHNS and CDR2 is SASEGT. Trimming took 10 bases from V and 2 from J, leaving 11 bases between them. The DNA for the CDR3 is TGTGCCACAAGACAGATAAACACTGAAGCTTTCTTT. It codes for CATRQINTEAFF.

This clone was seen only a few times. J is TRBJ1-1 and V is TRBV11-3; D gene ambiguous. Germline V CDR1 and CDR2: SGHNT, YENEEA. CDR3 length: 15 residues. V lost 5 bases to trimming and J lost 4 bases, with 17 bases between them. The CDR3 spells CASSSVWGGGTEAFF. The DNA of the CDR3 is TGTGCCAGCAGCAGTGTATGGGGAGGCGGCACTGAAGCTTTCTTT. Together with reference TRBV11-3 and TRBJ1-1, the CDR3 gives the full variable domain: EAGVVQSPRYKIIEKKQPVAFWCNPISGHNTLYWYLQNLGQGPELLIRYENEEAVDDSQLPKDRFSAERLKGVDSTLKIQPAELGDSAVYLCASSSVWGGGTEAFFGQGTRLTVV.

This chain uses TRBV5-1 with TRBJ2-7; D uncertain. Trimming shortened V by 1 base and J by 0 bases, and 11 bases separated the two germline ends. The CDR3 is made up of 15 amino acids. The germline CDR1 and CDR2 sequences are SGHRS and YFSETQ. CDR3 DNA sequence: TGCGCCAGCAGCTTGAGCCTGTCCGGCTCCTACGAGCAGTACTTC. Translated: CASSLSLSGSYEQYF.

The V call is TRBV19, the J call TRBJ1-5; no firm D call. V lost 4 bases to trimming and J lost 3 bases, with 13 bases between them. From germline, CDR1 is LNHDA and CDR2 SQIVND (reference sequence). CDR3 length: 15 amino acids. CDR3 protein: CASSTSGVFNQPQHF. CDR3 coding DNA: TGTGCCAGTAGTACCTCGGGAGTCTTCAATCAGCCCCAGCATTTT.

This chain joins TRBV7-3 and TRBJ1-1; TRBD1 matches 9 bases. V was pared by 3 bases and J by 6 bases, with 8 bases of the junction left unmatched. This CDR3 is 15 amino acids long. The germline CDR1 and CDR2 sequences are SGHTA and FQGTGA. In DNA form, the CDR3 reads TGTGCCAGCAGCTTGACTACAGGGGGCCGAGCTGAAGCTTTCTTT. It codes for CASSLTTGGRAEAFF. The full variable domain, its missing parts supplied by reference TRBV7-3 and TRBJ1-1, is GAGVSQTPSNKVTEKGKYVELRCDPISGHTALYWYRQSLGQGPEFLIYFQGTGAADDSGLPNDRFFAVRPEGSVSTLKIQRTERGDSAVYLCASSLTTGGRAEAFFGQGTRLTVV.